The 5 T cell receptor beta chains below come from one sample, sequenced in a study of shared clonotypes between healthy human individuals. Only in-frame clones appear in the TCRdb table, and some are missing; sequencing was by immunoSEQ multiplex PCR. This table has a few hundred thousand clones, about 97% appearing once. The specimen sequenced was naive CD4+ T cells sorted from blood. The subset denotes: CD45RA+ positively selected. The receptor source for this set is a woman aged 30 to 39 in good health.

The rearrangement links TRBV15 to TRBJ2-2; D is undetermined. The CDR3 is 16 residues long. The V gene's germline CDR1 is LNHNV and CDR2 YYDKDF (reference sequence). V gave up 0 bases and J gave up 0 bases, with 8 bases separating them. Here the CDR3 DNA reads TGTGCCACCAGCAGAGACGAGCCCGCGAACACCGGGGAGCTGTTTTTT. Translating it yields CATSRDEPANTGELFF.

The CDR3 nucleotides read TGCAGCGACCGATTAAACACAGATACGCAGTATTTT. Translated, it gives CSDRLNTDTQYF. The rearrangement links TRBV29-1 to TRBJ2-3; D is undetermined. V was pared by 7 bases and J by 2 bases, with 10 bases between. The CDR3 length is 12 residues. Germline V gene data show CDR1 as SQVTM and CDR2 as ANQGSEA.

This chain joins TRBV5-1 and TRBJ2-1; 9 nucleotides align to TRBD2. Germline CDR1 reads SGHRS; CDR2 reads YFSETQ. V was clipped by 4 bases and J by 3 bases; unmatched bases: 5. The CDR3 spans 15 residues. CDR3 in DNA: TGCGCCAGCAGCCCGCTAGCGGGGATCTACAATGAGCAGTTCTTC. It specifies CASSPLAGIYNEQFF.

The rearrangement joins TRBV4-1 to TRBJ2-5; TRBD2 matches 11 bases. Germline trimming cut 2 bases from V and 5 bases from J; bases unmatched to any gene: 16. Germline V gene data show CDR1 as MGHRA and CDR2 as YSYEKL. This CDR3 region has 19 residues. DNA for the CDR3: TGCGCCAGCAGCCAAAACCTCGTTGTTAGCGGGAGGGGAAAGGAGACCCAGTACTTC. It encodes CASSQNLVVSGRGKETQYF.

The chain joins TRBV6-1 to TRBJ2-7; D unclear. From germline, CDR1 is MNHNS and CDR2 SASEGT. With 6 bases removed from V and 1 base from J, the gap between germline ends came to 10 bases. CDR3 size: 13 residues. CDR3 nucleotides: TGTGCCAGCAGAACAACACTGTCCTACGAGCAGTACTTC. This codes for CASRTTLSYEQYF.